Presented here are 10 T cell receptor beta chains from one specimen sequenced in a study of T cell responses to AZD1222 COVID-19 vaccine. The data were produced by immunoSEQ multiplex PCR, yet TCRdb's version contains in-frame clones alone and is incomplete. The sample has 45,000 to 50,000 clones; over 75% are singletons. Specimen: peripheral blood, collected 28 days after the second AZD1222 dose. The receptors derive from an adult who received the AZD1222 COVID-19 vaccine.

This clone was observed a single time. The chain is built from TRBV5-4 and TRBJ1-1; TRBD1 agrees at 7 bases. J lost 3 bases, V lost 6 bases, and 5 bases had no gene match. The CDR3 is made up of 13 amino acids. Germline V lookup: CDR1 SGHNT, CDR2 YYREEE (reference sequence). CDR3 loop: CASTGDSHTEAFF. Here the CDR3 DNA reads TGTGCCAGCACCGGGGACAGCCACACTGAAGCTTTCTTT.

This chain uses TRBV21-1 with TRBJ2-7; the table gives TRBD1 as D, unverified against the DNA. TRBV21-1 is reported as a pseudogene. The CDR3 is 15 amino acids. CDR3: CASSINSLLSYEQYF. DNA for the CDR3: TGTGCCAGCAGCATCAACAGCCTGCTGTCCTACGAGCAGTACTTC.

V and J are TRBV5-1 and TRBJ1-2; 7 bases fit TRBD1. Trimming at V came to 3 bases and at J to 6 bases, leaving 11 bases not matched to a gene. Germline V lookup: CDR1 SGHRS, CDR2 YFSETQ. The CDR3 is made up of 15 amino acids. The CDR3 reads CASSWSNRGGDGYTF. CDR3 DNA sequence: TGCGCCAGCAGCTGGTCAAACAGGGGCGGGGATGGCTACACCTTC.

J is TRBJ2-5 and V is TRBV10-3; perhaps TRBD1 as D (5 bases). Trimming removed 2 bases at V and 1 base at J, with 5 bases between. The germline gives CDR1 ENHRY, CDR2 SYGVKD. The CDR3 consists of 13 residues. The CDR3 region is CAISEQGQETQYF. The CDR3 coding sequence is TGTGCCATCAGTGAGCAGGGCCAAGAGACCCAGTACTTC.

V is TRBV4-2 and J is TRBJ1-1; 7 nucleotides match TRBD1. Germline CDR1 reads LGHNA; CDR2 reads YNFKEQ. The ends lost 0 bases at V and 5 bases at J; junction bases unmatched: 6. The CDR3 contains 15 residues. The CDR3 DNA is TGTGCCAGCAGCCAAGATCTACCAGGGGGGACTGAAGCTTTCTTT. Encoded protein: CASSQDLPGGTEAFF.

The CDR3 protein is CSVEENTGFVRYNEQFF. CDR3 nucleotides: TGCAGCGTTGAGGAAAATACAGGGTTCGTTCGTTACAATGAGCAGTTCTTC. The V call is TRBV29-1, the J call TRBJ2-1, with a weak D call TRBD1 (6 bases). With 3 bases removed from V and 4 bases from J, the gap between germline ends came to 22 bases. The CDR3 length is 17 residues. Germline V CDR1 and CDR2: SQVTM, ANQGSEA.

The CDR3 region has the DNA TGCGCCAGCAGCTTGGCCCCTGGCGGGAGAATTGAGCAGTACTTC. It yields the protein CASSLAPGGRIEQYF. This chain links TRBV5-1 with TRBJ2-7; 7 positions match TRBD2. V trimming: 0 bases; J trimming: 7 bases; junction bases outside the gene matches: 10. The CDR3 runs 15 residues. Germline V CDR1 and CDR2: SGHRS, YFSETQ. Supplemented by reference TRBV5-1 and TRBJ2-7, the full variable domain reads KAGVTQTPRYLIKTRGQQVTLSCSPISGHRSVSWYQQTPGQGLQFLFEYFSETQRNKGNFPGRFSGRQFSNSRSEMNVSTLELGDSALYLCASSLAPGGRIEQYFGPGTRLTVT.

The V and J genes are TRBV19 and TRBJ1-1; 8 bases map to TRBD1. V dropped 4 bases and J dropped 2; count of bases not matched to a gene: 15. The CDR3 length is 18 residues. The germline CDR1 and CDR2 sequences are LNHDA and SQIVND (reference sequence). The CDR3 DNA follows: TGTGCCAGTAGTAAGGATGGGAGGCAGGGGGCGATTAACACTGAAGCTTTCTTT. It encodes CASSKDGRQGAINTEAFF.

The genes are TRBV11-3 and TRBJ2-1; weak D call: TRBD2 (6 bases). Trimming took off 5 bases at V and 9 bases at J, with 14 bases between the two ends. Germline CDR1 reads SGHNT; CDR2 reads YENEEA. CDR3 length: 13 residues. The CDR3 region has the DNA TGTGCCAGCAGCGCATGGGGGGACGGTGAGCAGTTCTTC. It is translated as CASSAWGDGEQFF. The complete variable domain, with remaining parts taken from reference TRBV11-3 and TRBJ2-1, reads EAGVVQSPRYKIIEKKQPVAFWCNPISGHNTLYWYLQNLGQGPELLIRYENEEAVDDSQLPKDRFSAERLKGVDSTLKIQPAELGDSAVYLCASSAWGDGEQFFGPGTRLTVL.

The gene calls are TRBV6-5 and TRBJ1-6; D remains unclear. Germline-derived CDR1 and CDR2 are MNHEY and SVGAGI. CDR3 length equals 12 residues. V dropped 5 bases and J dropped 11 bases, with 10 bases sitting between them. CDR3 in amino acids: CASSKTGTPLHF. In nucleotides, the CDR3 is TGTGCCAGCAGTAAGACCGGGACACCCCTCCACTTT.